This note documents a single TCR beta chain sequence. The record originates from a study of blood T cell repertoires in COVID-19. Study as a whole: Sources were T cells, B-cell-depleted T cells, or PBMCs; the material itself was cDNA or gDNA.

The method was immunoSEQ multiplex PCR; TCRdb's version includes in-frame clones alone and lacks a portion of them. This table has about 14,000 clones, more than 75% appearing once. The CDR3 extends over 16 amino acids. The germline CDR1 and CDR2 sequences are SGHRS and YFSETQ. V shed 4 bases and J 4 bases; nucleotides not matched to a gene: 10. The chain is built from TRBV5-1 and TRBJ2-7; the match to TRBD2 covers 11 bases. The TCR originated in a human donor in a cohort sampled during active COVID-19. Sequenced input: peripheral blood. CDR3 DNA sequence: TGCGCCAGCAGCGAGGGGGGAACTAGCGGGAGTTACGAGCAGTACTTC. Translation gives CASSEGGTSGSYEQYF.